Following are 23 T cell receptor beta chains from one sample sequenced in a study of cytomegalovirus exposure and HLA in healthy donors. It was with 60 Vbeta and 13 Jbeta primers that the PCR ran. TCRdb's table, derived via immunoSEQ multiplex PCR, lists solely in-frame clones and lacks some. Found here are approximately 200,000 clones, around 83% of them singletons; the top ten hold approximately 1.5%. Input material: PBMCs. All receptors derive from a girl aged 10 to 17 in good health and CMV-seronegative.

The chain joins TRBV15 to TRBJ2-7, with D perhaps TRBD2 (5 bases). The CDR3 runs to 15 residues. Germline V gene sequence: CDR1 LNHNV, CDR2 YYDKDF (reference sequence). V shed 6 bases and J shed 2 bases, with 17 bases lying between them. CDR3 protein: CATSSVRRAAYEQYF. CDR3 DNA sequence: TGTGCCACCAGTTCGGTCAGGAGAGCGGCCTACGAGCAGTACTTC.

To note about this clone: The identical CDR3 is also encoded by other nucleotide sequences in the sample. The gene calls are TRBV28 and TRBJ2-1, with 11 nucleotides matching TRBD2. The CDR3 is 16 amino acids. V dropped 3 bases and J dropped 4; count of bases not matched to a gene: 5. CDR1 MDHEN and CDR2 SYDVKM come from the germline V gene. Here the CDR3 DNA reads TGTGCCAGCAGTTTCTCAGGGACTAGCGGATACAATGAGCAGTTCTTC. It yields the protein CASSFSGTSGYNEQFF.

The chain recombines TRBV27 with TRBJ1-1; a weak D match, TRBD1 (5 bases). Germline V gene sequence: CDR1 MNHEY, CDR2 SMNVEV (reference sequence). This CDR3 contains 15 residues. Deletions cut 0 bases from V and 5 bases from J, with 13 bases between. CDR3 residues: CASSLSPGGLTEAFF. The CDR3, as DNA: TGTGCCAGCAGTTTATCACCGGGGGGGTTGACTGAAGCTTTCTTT.

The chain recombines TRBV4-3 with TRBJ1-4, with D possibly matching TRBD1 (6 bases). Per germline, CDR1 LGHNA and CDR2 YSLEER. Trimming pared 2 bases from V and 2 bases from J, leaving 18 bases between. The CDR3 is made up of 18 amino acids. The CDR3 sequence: CASSQTSVAGATNEKLFF. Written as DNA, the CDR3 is TGCGCCAGCAGCCAAACTTCGGTGGCAGGGGCGACTAATGAAAAACTGTTTTTT.

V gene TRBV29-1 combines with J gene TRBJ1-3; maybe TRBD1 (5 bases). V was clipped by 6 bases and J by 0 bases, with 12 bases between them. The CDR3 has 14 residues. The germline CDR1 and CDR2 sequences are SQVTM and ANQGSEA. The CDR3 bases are TGCAGCGTATACTCGCAGGGCTCTGGAAACACCATATATTTT. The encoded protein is CSVYSQGSGNTIYF.

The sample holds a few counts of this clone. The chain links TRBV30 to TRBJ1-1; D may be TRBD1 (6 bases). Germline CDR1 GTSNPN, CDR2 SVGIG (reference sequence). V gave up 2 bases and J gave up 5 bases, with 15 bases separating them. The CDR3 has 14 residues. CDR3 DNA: TGTGCCTGGAGTCCTCGGGGAGGGGGGACTGAAGCTTTCTTT. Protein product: CAWSPRGGGTEAFF.

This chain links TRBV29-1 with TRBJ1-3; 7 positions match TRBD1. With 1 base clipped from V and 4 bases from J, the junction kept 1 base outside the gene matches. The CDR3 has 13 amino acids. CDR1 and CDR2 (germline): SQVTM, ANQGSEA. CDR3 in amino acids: CSVEGTGGNTIYF. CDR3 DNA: TGCAGCGTTGAAGGGACAGGCGGAAACACCATATATTTT.

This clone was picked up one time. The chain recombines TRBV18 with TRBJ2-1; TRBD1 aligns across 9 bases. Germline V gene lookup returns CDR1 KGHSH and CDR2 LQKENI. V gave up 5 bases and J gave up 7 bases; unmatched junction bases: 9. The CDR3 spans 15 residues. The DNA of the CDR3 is TGTGCCAGCTCAGGAATCGGGACAGGGCATAATGAGCAGTTCTTC. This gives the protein CASSGIGTGHNEQFF.

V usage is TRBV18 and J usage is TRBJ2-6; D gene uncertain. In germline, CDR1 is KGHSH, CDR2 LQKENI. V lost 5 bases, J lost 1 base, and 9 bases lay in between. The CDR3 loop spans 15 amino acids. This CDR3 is CASSADISGANVLTF. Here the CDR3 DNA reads TGTGCCAGCTCAGCTGACATTTCTGGGGCCAACGTCCTGACTTTC.

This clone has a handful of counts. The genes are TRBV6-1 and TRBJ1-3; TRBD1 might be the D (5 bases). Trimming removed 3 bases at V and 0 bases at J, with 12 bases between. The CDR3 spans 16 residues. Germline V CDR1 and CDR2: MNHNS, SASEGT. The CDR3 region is CASSDSGVFSGNTIYF. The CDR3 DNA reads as TGTGCCAGCAGTGATTCGGGGGTTTTCTCTGGAAACACCATATATTTT.

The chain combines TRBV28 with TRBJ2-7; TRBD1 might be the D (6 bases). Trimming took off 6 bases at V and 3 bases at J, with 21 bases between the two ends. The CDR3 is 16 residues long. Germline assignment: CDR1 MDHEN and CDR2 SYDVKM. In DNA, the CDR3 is TGTGCCAGCAGCGAAGGGTCAGGGGTTTTTCTCTACGAGCAGTACTTC. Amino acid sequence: CASSEGSGVFLYEQYF.

Here the CDR3 DNA reads TGTGCCAGCAGTTTCCGGGGGGGCGGTGGAAACACCATATATTTT. Its protein is CASSFRGGGGNTIYF. V gene TRBV28 combines with J gene TRBJ1-3, with a possible D match to TRBD1 (6 bases). Trimming removed 3 bases at V and 3 bases at J, with 12 bases between. Germline V CDR1 and CDR2: MDHEN, SYDVKM. The CDR3 is 15 residues long.

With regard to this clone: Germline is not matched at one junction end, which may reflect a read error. CDR3 in amino acids: CATAAYGQGNAGELFF. The CDR3 DNA is TGTGCTACAGCAGCGTATGGGCAGGGGAACGCCGGGGAGCTGTTTTTT. The rearrangement uses TRBV7-3 and TRBJ2-2; weak D call: TRBD1 (6 bases). The length of the CDR3 is 16 residues. Germline V CDR1 and CDR2: SGHTA, FQGTGA.

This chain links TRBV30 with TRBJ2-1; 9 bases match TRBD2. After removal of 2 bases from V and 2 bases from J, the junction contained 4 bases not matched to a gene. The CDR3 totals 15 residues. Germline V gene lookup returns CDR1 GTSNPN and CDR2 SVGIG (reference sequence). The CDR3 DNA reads TGTGCCTGGAGTACCGCGGGAGGGCCCTACAATGAGCAGTTCTTC. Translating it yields CAWSTAGGPYNEQFF.

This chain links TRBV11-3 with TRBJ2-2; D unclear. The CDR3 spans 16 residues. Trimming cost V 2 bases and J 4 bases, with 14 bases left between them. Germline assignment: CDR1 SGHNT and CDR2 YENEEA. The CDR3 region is CASSLRGFESTGELFF. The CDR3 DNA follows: TGTGCCAGCAGCTTACGTGGTTTCGAGTCCACCGGGGAGCTGTTTTTT.

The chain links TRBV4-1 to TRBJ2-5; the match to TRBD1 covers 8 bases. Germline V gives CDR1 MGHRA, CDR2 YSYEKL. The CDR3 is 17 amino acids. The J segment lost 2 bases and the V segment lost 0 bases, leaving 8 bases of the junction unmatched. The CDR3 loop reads CASSQEYRDRQQETQYF. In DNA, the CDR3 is TGCGCCAGCAGCCAAGAATACAGGGACAGGCAACAAGAGACCCAGTACTTC.

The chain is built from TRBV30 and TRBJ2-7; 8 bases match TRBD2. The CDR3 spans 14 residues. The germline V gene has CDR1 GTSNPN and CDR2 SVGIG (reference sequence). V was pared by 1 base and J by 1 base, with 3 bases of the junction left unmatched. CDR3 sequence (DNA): TGTGCCTGGAGTGGGGTAGCGGGGTCCTACGAGCAGTACTTC. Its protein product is CAWSGVAGSYEQYF.

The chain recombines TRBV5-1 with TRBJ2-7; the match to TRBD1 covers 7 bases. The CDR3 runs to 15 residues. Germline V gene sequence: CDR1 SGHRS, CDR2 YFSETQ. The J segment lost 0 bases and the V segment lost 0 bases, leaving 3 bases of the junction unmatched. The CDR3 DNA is TGCGCCAGCAGCTTGGAGGGGGCAGGCTCCTACGAGCAGTACTTC. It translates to CASSLEGAGSYEQYF. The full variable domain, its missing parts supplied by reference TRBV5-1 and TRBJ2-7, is KAGVTQTPRYLIKTRGQQVTLSCSPISGHRSVSWYQQTPGQGLQFLFEYFSETQRNKGNFPGRFSGRQFSNSRSEMNVSTLELGDSALYLCASSLEGAGSYEQYFGPGTRLTVT.

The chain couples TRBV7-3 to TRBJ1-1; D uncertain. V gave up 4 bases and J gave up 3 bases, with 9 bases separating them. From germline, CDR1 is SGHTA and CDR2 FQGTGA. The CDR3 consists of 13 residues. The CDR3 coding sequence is TGTGCCAGCAGCTCGAACAGTGACACTGAAGCTTTCTTT. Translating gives CASSSNSDTEAFF.

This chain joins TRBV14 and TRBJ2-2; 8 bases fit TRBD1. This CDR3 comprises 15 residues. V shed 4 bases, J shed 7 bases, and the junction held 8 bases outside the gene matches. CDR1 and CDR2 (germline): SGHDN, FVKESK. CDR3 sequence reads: CASSPTRGLNGELFF. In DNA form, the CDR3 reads TGTGCCAGCAGCCCGACCAGGGGGCTGAACGGGGAGCTGTTTTTT.

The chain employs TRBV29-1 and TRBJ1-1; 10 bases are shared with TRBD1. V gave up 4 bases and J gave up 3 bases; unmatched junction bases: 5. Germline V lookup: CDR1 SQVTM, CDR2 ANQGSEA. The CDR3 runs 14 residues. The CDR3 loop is CSVAGTGVDTEAFF. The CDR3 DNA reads TGCAGCGTTGCCGGGACAGGGGTGGACACTGAAGCTTTCTTT.

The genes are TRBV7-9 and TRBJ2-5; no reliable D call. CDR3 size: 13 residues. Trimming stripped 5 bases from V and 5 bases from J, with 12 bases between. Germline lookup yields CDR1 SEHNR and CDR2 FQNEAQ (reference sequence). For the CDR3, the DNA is TGTGCCAGCAGCCCTGAGGCGAGGGAGACCCAGTACTTC. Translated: CASSPEARETQYF.

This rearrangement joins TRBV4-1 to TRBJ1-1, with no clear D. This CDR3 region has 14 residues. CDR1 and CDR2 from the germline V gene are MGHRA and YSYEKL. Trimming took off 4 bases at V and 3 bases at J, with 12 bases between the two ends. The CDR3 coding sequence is TGCGCCAGCAGCCGCAGGACTCAGGACACTGAAGCTTTCTTT. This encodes CASSRRTQDTEAFF.